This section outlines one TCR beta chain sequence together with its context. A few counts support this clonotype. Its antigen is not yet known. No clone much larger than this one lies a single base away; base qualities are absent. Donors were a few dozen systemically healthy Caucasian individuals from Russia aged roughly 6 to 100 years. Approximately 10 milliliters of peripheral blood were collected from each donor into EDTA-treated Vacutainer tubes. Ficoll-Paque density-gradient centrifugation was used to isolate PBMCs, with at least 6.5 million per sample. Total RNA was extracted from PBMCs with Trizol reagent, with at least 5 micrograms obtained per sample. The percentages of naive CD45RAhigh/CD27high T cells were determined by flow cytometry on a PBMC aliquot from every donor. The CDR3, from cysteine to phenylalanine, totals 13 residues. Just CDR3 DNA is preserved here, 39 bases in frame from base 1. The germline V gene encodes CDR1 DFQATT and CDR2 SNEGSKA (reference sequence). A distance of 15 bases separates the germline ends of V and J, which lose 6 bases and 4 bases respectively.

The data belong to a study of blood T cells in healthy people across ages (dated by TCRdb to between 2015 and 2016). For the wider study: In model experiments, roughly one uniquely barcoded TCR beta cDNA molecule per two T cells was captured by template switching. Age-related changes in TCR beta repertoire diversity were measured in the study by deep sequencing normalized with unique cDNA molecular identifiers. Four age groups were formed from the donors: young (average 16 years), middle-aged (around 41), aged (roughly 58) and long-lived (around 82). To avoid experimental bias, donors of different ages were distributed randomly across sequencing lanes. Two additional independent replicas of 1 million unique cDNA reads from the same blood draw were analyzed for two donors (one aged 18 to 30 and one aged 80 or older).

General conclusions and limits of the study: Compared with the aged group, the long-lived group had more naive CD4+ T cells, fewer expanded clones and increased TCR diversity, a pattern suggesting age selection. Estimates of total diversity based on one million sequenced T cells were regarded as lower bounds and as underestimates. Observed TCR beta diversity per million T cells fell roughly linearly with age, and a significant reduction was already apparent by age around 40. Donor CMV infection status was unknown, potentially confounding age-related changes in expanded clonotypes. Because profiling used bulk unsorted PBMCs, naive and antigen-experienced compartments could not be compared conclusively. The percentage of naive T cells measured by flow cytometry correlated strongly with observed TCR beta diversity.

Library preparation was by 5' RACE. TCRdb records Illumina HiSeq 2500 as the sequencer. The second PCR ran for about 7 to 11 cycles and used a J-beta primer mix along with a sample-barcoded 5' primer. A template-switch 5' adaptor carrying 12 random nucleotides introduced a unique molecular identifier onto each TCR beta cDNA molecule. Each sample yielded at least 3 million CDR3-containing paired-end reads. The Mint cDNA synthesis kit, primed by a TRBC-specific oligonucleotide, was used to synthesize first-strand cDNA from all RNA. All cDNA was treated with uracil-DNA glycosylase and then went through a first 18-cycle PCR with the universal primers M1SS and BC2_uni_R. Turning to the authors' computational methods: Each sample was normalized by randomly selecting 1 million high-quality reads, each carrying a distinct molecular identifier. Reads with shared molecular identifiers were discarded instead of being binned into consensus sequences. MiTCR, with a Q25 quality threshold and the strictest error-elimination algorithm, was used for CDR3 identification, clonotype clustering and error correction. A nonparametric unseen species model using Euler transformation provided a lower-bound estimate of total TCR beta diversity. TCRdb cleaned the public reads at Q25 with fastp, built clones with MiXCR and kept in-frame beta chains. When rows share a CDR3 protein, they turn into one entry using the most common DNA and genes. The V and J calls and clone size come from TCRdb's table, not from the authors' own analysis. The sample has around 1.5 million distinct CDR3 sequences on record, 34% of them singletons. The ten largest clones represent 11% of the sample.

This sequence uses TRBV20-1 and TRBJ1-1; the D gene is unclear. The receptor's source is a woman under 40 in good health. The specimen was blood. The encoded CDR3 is CSATTGFSTEAFF. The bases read TGCAGTGCCACGACGGGTTTTAGCACTGAAGCTTTCTTT.